This is a list of T cell receptor beta chains from one sample in a study of siplizumab effects on memory and regulatory T cells. Sequenced by immunoSEQ multiplex PCR; TCRdb stores in-frame clones only, minus some. The table lists 90,000 to 110,000 clones, roughly 94% of them singletons. Material for sequencing was Tregs sorted from blood. The origin of the receptors is a human donor in good health. CDR3s include the opening cysteine and the closing phenylalanine or tryptophan. Fields, in order: J gene, clone size, D gene, V gene, CDR3 protein, CDR3 DNA. The D gene is left open where the match is weak. Not all rows give a size; the values are once, few, many and, for expanded clones, a class.

TRBJ2-1	.	.	TRBV13	CASSLKVRDRNNEQFF	TGTGCCAGCAGCTTAAAAGTAAGAGACCGGAACAATGAGCAGTTCTTC
TRBJ2-1	.	.	TRBV6-5	CASSYSGGGEQFF	TGTGCCAGCAGTTACTCCGGGGGCGGTGAGCAGTTCTTC
TRBJ2-5	once	.	TRBV7-8	CASSLVQQVYQETQYF	TGTGCCAGCAGCTTAGTACAACAGGTATACCAAGAGACCCAGTACTTC
TRBJ2-3	.	.	TRBV10-3	CAISNGPTNTDTQYF	TGTGCCATCAGCAACGGGCCTACAAACACAGATACGCAGTATTTT
TRBJ1-5	once	.	TRBV2	CASNYGRSNQPQHF	TGTGCCAGCAATTACGGGAGAAGCAATCAGCCCCAGCATTTT
TRBJ2-5	.	.	TRBV29-1	CSVDPGVETQYF	TGCAGCGTTGATCCGGGCGTAGAGACCCAGTACTTC
TRBJ2-7	.	.	TRBV5-1	CASSLVQSYEQYF	TGTGCCAGCAGCTTGGTTCAATCCTACGAGCAGTACTTC
TRBJ2-3	.	.	TRBV6-1	CASSLREDTQYF	TGTGCCAGCAGTCTTAGGGAAGATACGCAGTATTTT
TRBJ2-1	.	.	TRBV18	CASSPGFSREQFF	TGTGCCAGCTCACCGGGGTTTTCACGTGAGCAGTTCTTC
TRBJ1-6	.	TRBD1	TRBV10-3	CATGWDRGLNSPLHF	TGTGCCACGGGCTGGGACAGGGGGCTTAATTCACCCCTCCACTTT
TRBJ2-5	.	.	TRBV2	CASSASLWETQYF	TGTGCCAGCAGTGCGTCACTCTGGGAGACCCAGTACTTC
TRBJ2-6	once	.	TRBV5-6	CASSDFSGANVLTF	TGTGCCAGCAGTGACTTCTCTGGGGCCAACGTCCTGACTTTC
TRBJ1-1	.	.	TRBV19	CASSPGGTGAFF	TGTGCCAGTAGTCCTGGCGGGACCGGAGCTTTCTTT
TRBJ1-2	.	.	TRBV6-1	CASTERGGRYGYTF	TGTGCCAGCACCGAACGGGGGGGACGGTATGGCTACACCTTC
TRBJ2-2	.	.	TRBV7-2	CASSLAPPFSGAHYTGELFF	TGTGCCAGCAGCTTAGCCCCCCCCTTTTCTGGGGCTCATTACACCGGGGAGCTGTTTTTT
TRBJ2-2	.	TRBD2	TRBV6-4	CASSDFTGGNTGELFF	TGTGCCAGCAGTGACTTTACGGGGGGGAACACCGGGGAGCTGTTTTTT
TRBJ1-1	.	TRBD1	TRBV5-4	CATAGGDTEAFF	TGTGCCACCGCAGGGGGGGACACTGAAGCTTTCTTT
TRBJ1-5	.	.	TRBV5-5	CASSPDNYQPQHF	TGTGCCAGCAGCCCTGACAACTATCAGCCCCAGCATTTT
TRBJ2-3	.	TRBD2	TRBV5-1	CASSLVGLAGGTDTQYF	TGCGCCAGCAGCTTGGTGGGACTAGCGGGGGGAACAGATACGCAGTATTTT
TRBJ2-3	.	.	TRBV10-3	CAISRVGEVETDTQYF	TGTGCCATCAGCCGAGTTGGGGAGGTGGAGACAGATACGCAGTATTTT
TRBJ2-1	.	.	TRBV7-2	CASSLGLRSHNEQFF	TGTGCCAGCAGCTTGGGACTCCGTAGCCACAATGAGCAGTTCTTC
TRBJ2-1	.	TRBD1	TRBV11-3	CASSRDRATYNEQFF	TGTGCCAGCAGCCGGGACAGGGCTACCTACAATGAGCAGTTCTTC
TRBJ2-6	.	.	TRBV6-5	CASSRQTNVLTF	TGTGCCAGCTCTCGTCAGACCAACGTCCTGACTTTC
TRBJ2-7	.	TRBD1	TRBV19	CASSMTGLSYEQYF	TGTGCCAGTAGTATGACAGGGCTCTCCTACGAGCAGTACTTC
TRBJ1-6	.	.	TRBV4-1	CASSQAYRANSPLHF	TGCGCCAGCAGCCAAGCTTACAGGGCTAATTCACCCCTCCACTTT
TRBJ2-7	.	.	TRBV6-5	CASRSPRTHEQYF	TGTGCCAGCAGATCGCCTCGGACCCACGAGCAGTACTTC
TRBJ1-1	.	.	TRBV20-1	CSASIDTEAFF	TGCAGTGCCTCAATAGACACTGAAGCTTTCTTT
TRBJ1-1	.	.	TRBV5-1	CASSLAQNTEAFF	TGCGCCAGCAGCTTGGCACAGAACACTGAAGCTTTCTTT
TRBJ2-1	.	TRBD1	TRBV5-1	CASSLAGGVGNEQFF	TGCGCCAGCAGCTTGGCAGGGGGCGTTGGAAATGAGCAGTTCTTC
TRBJ1-5	.	.	TRBV7-9	CASSLRGDQPQHF	TGTGCCAGCAGCTTACGGGGGGATCAGCCCCAGCATTTT
TRBJ2-7	.	.	TRBV5-1	CASSLESGRWYEQYF	TGCGCCAGCAGCTTGGAGTCAGGGCGATGGTACGAGCAGTACTTC
TRBJ1-1	.	TRBD1	TRBV7-9	CASSKTGDTEAFF	TGTGCCAGCAGCAAGACAGGGGACACTGAAGCTTTCTTT
TRBJ2-5	.	TRBD2	TRBV19	CASSTSGGAGKETQYF	TGTGCCAGTAGCACTAGCGGGGGGGCCGGAAAAGAGACCCAGTACTTC
TRBJ1-4	.	TRBD1	TRBV9	CASGQGRNEKLFF	TGTGCCAGTGGACAGGGCCGTAATGAAAAACTGTTTTTT
TRBJ1-6	.	TRBD1	TRBV6-6	CASSPDRVWNSPLHF	TGTGCCAGCAGTCCGGACAGGGTCTGGAATTCACCCCTCCACTTT
TRBJ1-1	.	.	TRBV6-5	CASSYSVMNTEAFF	TGTGCCAGCAGTTACTCGGTCATGAACACTGAAGCTTTCTTT
TRBJ1-2	once	.	TRBV2	CASRTRGGRAYTF	TGTGCCAGCAGGACCCGAGGGGGTCGGGCCTACACCTTC
TRBJ2-7	.	.	TRBV19	CASSIGRGYEQYF	TGTGCCAGTAGTATCGGCAGGGGCTACGAGCAGTACTTC
TRBJ2-7	.	.	TRBV27	CASSPLDRPYEQYF	TGTGCCAGCAGCCCACTGGACAGACCCTACGAGCAGTACTTC
TRBJ1-5	.	TRBD1	TRBV18	CASSPRGGKDQPQHF	TGTGCCAGCTCACCACGAGGGGGCAAGGATCAGCCCCAGCATTTT
TRBJ2-7	.	.	TRBV7-9	CASSLNLVGYSYEQYF	TGTGCCAGCAGCTTAAATCTAGTCGGGTACTCCTACGAGCAGTACTTC
TRBJ1-1	.	TRBD1	TRBV2	CASMRTGVNTEAFF	TGTGCCAGCATGAGAACAGGGGTGAACACTGAAGCTTTCTTT
TRBJ1-3	.	.	TRBV15	CATKDGGTGNTIYF	TGTGCCACCAAAGATGGGGGTACTGGAAACACCATATATTTT
TRBJ2-7	.	.	TRBV5-4	CASSTGPTSYEQYF	TGTGCCAGCAGCACGGGACCGACGTCCTACGAGCAGTACTTC
TRBJ1-2	.	.	TRBV6-5	CASSYQGPNYGYTF	TGTGCCAGCAGTTACCAGGGCCCTAACTATGGCTACACCTTC
TRBJ2-1	.	TRBD2	TRBV5-4	CASSRDGRAEQFF	TGTGCCAGCAGCCGGGACGGGAGGGCCGAGCAGTTCTTC
TRBJ2-7	once	TRBD1	TRBV5-5	CASSSGTGAYEQYF	TGTGCCAGCAGCTCCGGGACAGGAGCCTACGAGCAGTACTTC